This TCR beta chain was captured by sequencing in a study of CD8+CD57+ T cells in acquired aplastic anemia. Overall study: The DNA of sorted CD4+ and CD8+ cells averaged approximately 3.3 ug.

Concerning this clonotype itself: A junction end diverges from the germline sequence, so it may reflect a read error.

Genomic DNA constituted the template upon which TCR beta VDJ and CDR3 profiling was performed. Using its own MiXCR run on the reads, TCRdb lists one record per CDR3 protein. Among 200,000 or so distinct CDR3 sequences listed, more than 55% were seen once. All patients picked for sequencing had shown, by flow cytometry, an expansion of CD8+CD57+ cells. Every patient had severe acquired aplastic anemia. Germline V CDR1 and CDR2: SGHTA, FQGTGA. CDR3 length: 16 amino acids. This TCR was sampled from a human donor with aplastic anemia. V and J are TRBV7-3 and TRBJ1-6; D possibly corresponds to TRBD1 (6 bases). The specimen sequenced was sorted CD4+, CD8+, or CD8+CD57+ T cells (not recorded which) from PBMCs. The CDR3 spells CASSQDRLTRGSPLHF. CDR3 DNA: TGCGCCAGCAGCCAAGACCGGCTTACCAGGGGTTCACCCCTCCACTTT.